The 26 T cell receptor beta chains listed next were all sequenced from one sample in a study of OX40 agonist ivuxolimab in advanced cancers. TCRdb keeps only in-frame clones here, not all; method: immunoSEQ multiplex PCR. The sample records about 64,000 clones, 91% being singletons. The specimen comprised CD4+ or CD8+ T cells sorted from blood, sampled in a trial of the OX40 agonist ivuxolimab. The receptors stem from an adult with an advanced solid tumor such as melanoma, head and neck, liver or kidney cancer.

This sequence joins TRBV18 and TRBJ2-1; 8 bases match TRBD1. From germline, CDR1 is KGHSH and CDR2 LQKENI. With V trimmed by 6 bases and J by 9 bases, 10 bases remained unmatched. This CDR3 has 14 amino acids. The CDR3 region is CASSSQGVGGEQFF. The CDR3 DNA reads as TGTGCCAGCTCGTCACAGGGGGTAGGGGGTGAGCAGTTCTTC.

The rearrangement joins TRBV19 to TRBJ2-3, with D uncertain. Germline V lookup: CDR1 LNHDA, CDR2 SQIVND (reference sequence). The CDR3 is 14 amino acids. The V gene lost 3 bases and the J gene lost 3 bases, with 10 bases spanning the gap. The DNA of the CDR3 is TGTGCCAGTAGTATCCCCCGACCAACAGATACGCAGTATTTT. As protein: CASSIPRPTDTQYF. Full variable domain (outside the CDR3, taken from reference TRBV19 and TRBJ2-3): DGGITQSPKYLFRKEGQNVTLSCEQNLNHDAMYWYRQDPGQGLRLIYYSQIVNDFQKGDIAEGYSVSREKKESFPLTVTSAQKNPTAFYLCASSIPRPTDTQYFGPGTRLTVL.

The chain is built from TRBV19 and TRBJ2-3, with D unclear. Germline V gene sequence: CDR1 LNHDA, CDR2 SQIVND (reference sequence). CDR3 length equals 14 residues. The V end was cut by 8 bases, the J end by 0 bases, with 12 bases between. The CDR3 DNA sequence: TGTGCCAGTGGTAGCTTTTCCAGCACAGATACGCAGTATTTT. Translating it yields CASGSFSSTDTQYF.

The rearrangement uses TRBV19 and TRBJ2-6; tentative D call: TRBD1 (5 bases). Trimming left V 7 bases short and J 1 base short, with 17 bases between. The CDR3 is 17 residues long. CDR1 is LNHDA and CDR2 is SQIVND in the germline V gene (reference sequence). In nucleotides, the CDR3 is TGTGCCAGTAACTTTGGGCAGGGAAGATCTGGGGCCAACGTCCTGACTTTC. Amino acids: CASNFGQGRSGANVLTF.

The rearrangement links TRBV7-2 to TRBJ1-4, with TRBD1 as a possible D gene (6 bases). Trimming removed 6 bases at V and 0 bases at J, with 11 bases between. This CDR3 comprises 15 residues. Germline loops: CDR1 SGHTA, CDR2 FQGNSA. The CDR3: CASSVQGATNEKLFF. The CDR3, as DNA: TGTGCCAGCAGTGTACAGGGCGCAACTAATGAAAAACTGTTTTTT.

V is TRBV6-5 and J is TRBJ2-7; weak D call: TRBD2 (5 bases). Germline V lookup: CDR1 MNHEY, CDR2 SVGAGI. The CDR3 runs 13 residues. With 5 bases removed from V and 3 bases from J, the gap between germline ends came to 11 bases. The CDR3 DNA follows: TGTGCCAGCAGTGATCGGACTTTCTACGAGCAGTACTTC. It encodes CASSDRTFYEQYF.

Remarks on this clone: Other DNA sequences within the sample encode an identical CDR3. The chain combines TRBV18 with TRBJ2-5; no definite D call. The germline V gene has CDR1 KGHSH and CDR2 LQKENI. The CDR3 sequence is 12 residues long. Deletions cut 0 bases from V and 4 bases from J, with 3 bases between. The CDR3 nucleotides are TGTGCCAGCTCACCACCCACAGAGACCCAGTACTTC. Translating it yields CASSPPTETQYF.

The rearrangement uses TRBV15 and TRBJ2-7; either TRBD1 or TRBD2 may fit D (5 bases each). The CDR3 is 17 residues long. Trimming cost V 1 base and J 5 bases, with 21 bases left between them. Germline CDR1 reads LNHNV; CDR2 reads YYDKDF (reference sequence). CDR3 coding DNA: TGTGCCACCAGCAGAGTGGGCGAGGGCAGGGATTGGGACGAGCAGTACTTC. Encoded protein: CATSRVGEGRDWDEQYF.

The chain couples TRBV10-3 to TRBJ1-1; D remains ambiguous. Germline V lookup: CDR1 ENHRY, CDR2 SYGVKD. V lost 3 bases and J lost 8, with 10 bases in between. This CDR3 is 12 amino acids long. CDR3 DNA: TGTGCCATCAGTGAAGGGCAGGTCGAAGCTTTCTTT. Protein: CAISEGQVEAFF.

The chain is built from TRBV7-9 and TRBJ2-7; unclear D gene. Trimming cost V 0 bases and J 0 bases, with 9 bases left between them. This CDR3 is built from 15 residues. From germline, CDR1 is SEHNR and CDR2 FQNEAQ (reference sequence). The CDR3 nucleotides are TGTGCCAGCAGCTTAGCACAACCGAGCTCCTACGAGCAGTACTTC. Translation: CASSLAQPSSYEQYF.

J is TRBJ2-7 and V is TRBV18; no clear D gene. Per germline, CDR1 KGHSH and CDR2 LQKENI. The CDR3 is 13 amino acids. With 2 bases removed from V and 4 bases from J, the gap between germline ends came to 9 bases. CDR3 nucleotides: TGTGCCAGCTCACCATTACTGACTTACGAGCAGTACTTC. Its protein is CASSPLLTYEQYF.

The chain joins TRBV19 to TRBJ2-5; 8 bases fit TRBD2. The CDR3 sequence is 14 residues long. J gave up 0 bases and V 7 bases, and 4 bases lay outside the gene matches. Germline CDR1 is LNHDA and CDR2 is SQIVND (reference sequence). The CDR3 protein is CASTSGQYQETQYF. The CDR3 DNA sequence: TGTGCCAGTACTAGCGGGCAGTACCAAGAGACCCAGTACTTC. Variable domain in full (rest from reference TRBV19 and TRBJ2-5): DGGITQSPKYLFRKEGQNVTLSCEQNLNHDAMYWYRQDPGQGLRLIYYSQIVNDFQKGDIAEGYSVSREKKESFPLTVTSAQKNPTAFYLCASTSGQYQETQYFGPGTRLLVL.

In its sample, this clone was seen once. The DNA for the CDR3 is TGTGCCAGCAGGGGGGGGAGCAACTCTGGAAACACCATATATTTT. Translating gives CASRGGSNSGNTIYF. The V and J genes are TRBV6-6 and TRBJ1-3; D might be TRBD1 (5 bases). V gave up 6 bases and J gave up 0 bases, with 12 bases separating them. The CDR3 totals 15 residues. Germline V gives CDR1 MNHNY, CDR2 SVGAGI (reference sequence).

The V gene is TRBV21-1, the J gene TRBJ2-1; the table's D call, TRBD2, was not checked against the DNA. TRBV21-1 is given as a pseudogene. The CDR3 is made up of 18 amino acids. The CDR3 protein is CASVKLIGSVVSDNEQFF. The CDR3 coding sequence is TGTGCCAGCGTAAAGTTAATCGGGTCGGTGGTTAGCGACAATGAGCAGTTCTTC.

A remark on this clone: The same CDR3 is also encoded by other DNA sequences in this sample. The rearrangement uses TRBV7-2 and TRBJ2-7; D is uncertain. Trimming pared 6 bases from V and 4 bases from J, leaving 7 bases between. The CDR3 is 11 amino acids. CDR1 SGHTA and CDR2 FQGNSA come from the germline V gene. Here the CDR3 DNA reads TGTGCCAGCAGTCCCTCATACGAGCAGTACTTC. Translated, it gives CASSPSYEQYF.

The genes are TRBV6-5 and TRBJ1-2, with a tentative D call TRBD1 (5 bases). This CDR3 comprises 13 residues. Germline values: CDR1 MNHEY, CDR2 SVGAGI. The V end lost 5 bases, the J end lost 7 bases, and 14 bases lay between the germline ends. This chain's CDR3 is CASSRGQSVGYTF. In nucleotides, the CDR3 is TGTGCCAGCAGTCGGGGCCAAAGTGTTGGCTACACCTTC.

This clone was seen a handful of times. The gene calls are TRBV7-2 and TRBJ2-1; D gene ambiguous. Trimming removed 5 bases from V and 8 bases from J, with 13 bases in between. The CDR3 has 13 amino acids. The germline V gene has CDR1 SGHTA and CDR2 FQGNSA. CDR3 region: CASSLNSEHEQFF. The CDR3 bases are TGTGCCAGCAGCCTGAACAGCGAGCATGAGCAGTTCTTC.

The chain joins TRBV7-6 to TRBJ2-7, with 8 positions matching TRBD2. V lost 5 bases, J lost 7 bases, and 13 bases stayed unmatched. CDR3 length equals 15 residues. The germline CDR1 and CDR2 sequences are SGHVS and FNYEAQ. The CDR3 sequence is CASSPRAGDRWEQYF. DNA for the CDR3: TGTGCCAGCAGCCCGAGAGCGGGGGATCGTTGGGAGCAGTACTTC.

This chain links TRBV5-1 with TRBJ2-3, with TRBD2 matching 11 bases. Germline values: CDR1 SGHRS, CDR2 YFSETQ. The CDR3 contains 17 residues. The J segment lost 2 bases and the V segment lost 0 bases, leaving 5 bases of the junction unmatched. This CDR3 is CASSLATSGKLTDTQYF. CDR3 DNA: TGCGCCAGCAGCTTGGCGACTAGCGGGAAACTCACAGATACGCAGTATTTT.

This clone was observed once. For the CDR3, the DNA is TGTGCCAGCAGCTTGGTTCAGCCCCAGCATTTT. Translated, it gives CASSLVQPQHF. This chain uses TRBV5-8 with TRBJ1-5; unclear D gene. V lost 0 bases to trimming and J lost 6 bases, with 1 base between them. The CDR3 is made up of 11 amino acids. Germline V lookup: CDR1 SGHTS, CDR2 YDEGEE.

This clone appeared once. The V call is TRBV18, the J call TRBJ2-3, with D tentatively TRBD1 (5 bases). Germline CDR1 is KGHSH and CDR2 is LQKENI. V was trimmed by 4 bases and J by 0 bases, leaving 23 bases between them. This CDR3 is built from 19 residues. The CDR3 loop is CASSQPFFGQGLSTDTQYF. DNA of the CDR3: TGTGCCAGCTCACAGCCCTTTTTTGGGCAGGGCCTAAGCACAGATACGCAGTATTTT.

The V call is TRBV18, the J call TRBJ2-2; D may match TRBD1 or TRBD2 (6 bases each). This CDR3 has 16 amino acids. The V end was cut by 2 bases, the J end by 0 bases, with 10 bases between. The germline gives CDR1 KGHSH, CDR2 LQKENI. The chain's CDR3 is CASSPTGGTNTGELFF. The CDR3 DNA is TGTGCCAGCTCACCAACCGGGGGCACGAACACCGGGGAGCTGTTTTTT.

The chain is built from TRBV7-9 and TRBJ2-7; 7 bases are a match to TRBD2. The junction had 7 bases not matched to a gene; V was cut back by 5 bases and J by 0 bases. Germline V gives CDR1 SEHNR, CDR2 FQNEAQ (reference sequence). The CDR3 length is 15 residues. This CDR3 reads CASSLRDYSSYEQYF. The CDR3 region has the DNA TGTGCCAGCAGCCTCCGGGACTACAGCTCCTACGAGCAGTACTTC.

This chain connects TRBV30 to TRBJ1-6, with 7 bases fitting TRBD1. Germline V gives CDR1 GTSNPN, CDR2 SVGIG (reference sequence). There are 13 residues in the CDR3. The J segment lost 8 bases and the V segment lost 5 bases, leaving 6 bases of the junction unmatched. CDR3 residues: CAWGKTGDSPLHF. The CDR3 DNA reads TGTGCCTGGGGAAAAACAGGGGATTCACCCCTCCACTTT.

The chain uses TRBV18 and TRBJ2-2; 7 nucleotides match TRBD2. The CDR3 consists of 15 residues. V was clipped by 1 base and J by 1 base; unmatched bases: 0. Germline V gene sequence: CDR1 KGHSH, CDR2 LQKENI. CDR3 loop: CASSPQRGNTGELFF. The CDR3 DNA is TGTGCCAGCTCACCACAGCGGGGGAACACCGGGGAGCTGTTTTTT.

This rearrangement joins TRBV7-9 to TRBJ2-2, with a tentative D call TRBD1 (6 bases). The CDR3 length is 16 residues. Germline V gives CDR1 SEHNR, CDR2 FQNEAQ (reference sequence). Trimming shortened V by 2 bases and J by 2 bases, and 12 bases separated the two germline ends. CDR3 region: CASSLLVGGNTGELFF. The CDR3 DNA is TGTGCCAGCAGCTTACTAGTAGGGGGTAACACCGGGGAGCTGTTTTTT. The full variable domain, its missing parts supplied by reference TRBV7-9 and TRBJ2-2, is DTGVSQNPRHKITKRGQNVTFRCDPISEHNRLYWYRQTLGQGPEFLTYFQNEAQLEKSRLLSDRFSAERPKGSFSTLEIQRTEQGDSAMYLCASSLLVGGNTGELFFGEGSRLTVL.